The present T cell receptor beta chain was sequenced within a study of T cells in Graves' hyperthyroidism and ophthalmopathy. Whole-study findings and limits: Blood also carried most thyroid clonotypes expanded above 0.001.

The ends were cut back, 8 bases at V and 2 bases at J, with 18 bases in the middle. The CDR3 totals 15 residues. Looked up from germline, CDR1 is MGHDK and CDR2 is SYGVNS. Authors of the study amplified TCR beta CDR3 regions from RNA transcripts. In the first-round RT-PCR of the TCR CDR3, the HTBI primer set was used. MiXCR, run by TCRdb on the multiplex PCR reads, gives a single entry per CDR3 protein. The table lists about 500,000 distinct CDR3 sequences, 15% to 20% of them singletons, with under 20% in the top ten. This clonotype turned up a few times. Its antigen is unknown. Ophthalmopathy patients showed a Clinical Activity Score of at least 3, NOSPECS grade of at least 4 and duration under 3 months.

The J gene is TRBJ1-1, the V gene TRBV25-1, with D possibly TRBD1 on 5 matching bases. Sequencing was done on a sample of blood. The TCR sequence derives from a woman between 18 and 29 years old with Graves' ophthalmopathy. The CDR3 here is CASQRDEGPNTEAFF. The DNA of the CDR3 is TGTGCCAGCCAGAGGGATGAGGGACCAAACACTGAAGCTTTCTTT.